This TCR beta chain was identified in a study of T cells in Graves' hyperthyroidism and ophthalmopathy. Trimming took 5 bases from V and 2 from J; bases not matched to a gene: 6. The CDR3 extends over 15 amino acids. Germline V gene sequence: CDR1 LNHDA, CDR2 SQIVND (reference sequence). Amplified TCR beta CDR3 regions derived from RNA transcripts. Primed by the HTBI set, a first-round RT-PCR was run on the TCR CDR3. TCRdb independently ran MiXCR on the multiplex PCR reads; one entry per CDR3 protein. Among just over 550,000 distinct CDR3 sequences listed, more than 45% were seen once. For Graves' hyperthyroidism to be stable, ophthalmopathy could not progress within 18 months.

The chain combines TRBV19 with TRBJ1-5; 7 nucleotides agree with TRBD1. This TCR came from a woman younger than 35 with Graves' hyperthyroidism. Sequencing was carried out using peripheral blood or thyroid tissue (not recorded which). CDR3 sequence: CASSALTGGNQPQHF. In DNA form, the CDR3 reads TGTGCCAGTAGTGCCCTTACAGGGGGCAATCAGCCCCAGCATTTT. Full variable domain (missing parts from reference TRBV19 and TRBJ1-5): DGGITQSPKYLFRKEGQNVTLSCEQNLNHDAMYWYRQDPGQGLRLIYYSQIVNDFQKGDIAEGYSVSREKKESFPLTVTSAQKNPTAFYLCASSALTGGNQPQHFGDGTRLSIL.